In this sample, the clone carrying this T cell receptor (beta chain) turned up a few times. No antigen is known for it. The donors, all of them Caucasian adults, lived in Nashville, Tennessee. This specimen belongs to a study of shared clonotypes between healthy human individuals. Study at large: For every donor, three CD4 naive, three CD4 memory, two CD8 naive and one CD8 memory plates were used. Study-wide points: Naive CD4 clonotypes were shared across several donors at roughly 5.5%.

In the authors' workflow: Filtering differed since immunoSEQ provided only junctions, with no quality scores. The method was immunoSEQ multiplex PCR; TCRdb's version includes in-frame clones alone and lacks a portion of them. V, J and clone size were drawn from that table, and D and trimming were deduced from the DNA. The sample lists approximately 710,000 clones, about nine tenths occurring once. This sequence was found in a man aged 18 to 29 in good health. Some clones in this sample may be carry-over from other donors' samples. Sequencing was done on a sample of memory CD8+ T cells from PBMCs. The sample's subset: CD45RO+ cells pooled with CCR7-negative TemRA cells.

In DNA, the CDR3 is TGTGCCAGCAGCTTAGCCCGGGGGTTTGAAGCTTTCTTT. Protein product: CASSLARGFEAFF. This chain joins TRBV11-2 and TRBJ1-1; D is possibly TRBD1 (5 bases). This CDR3 comprises 13 residues. V was trimmed by 1 base and J by 7 bases, leaving 10 bases between them. Germline V gene lookup returns CDR1 SGHAT and CDR2 FQNNGV.